This T cell receptor (beta chain) was sequenced for a study of T cell responses to AZD1222 COVID-19 vaccine. The study, taken as a whole, reports: Spike-specific TCR breadth rose after two AZD1222 doses, and depth rose as well. Just 5 to 7 AZD1222 recipients were seropositive at baseline.

Here immunoSEQ multiplex PCR was the method, and the copy in TCRdb shows in-frame clones only, minus some. The sample comprises approximately 92,000 clones, 90% to 95% of which are singletons, and under 10% rests with the top ten. Concerning this clone itself: Its cognate antigen is unknown.

This TCR derives from an adult in good health. This specimen was peripheral blood, taken on day 0 of AZD1222 vaccination.

The CDR3 loop is CASSAEGEGTEAFF. For the CDR3, the DNA is TGTGCCAGCAGTGCGGAGGGGGAAGGAACTGAAGCTTTCTTT. This sequence joins TRBV2 and TRBJ1-1; tentatively, D is TRBD1 (6 bases). V was trimmed by 4 bases and J by 5 bases, leaving 14 bases between them. The CDR3 totals 14 residues. Germline CDR1 reads SNHLY; CDR2 reads FYNNEI.